A single T cell receptor beta chain is shown here with its context. The target antigen is unknown. Primed by a sample-barcoded 5' primer and a J-beta primer mix, a second PCR proceeded for about 6 to 11 cycles. From the 5' RACE reads, TCRdb called clonotypes with MiXCR, one entry per CDR3 protein. The sample has about 650,000 distinct CDR3 sequences; 40% to 65% are singletons. CDR1 and CDR2 (germline): SQVTM, ANQGSEA. The CDR3 has 16 amino acids. This sample was taken from a study of blood T cells in healthy people across ages. Findings and caveats of the study: No conclusive comparison of naive versus antigen-experienced cells was possible with unsorted PBMCs. Long-lived donors had more naive CD4+ cells and higher diversity than aged donors.

The V and J genes are TRBV29-1 and TRBJ2-5; 7 nucleotides agree with TRBD1. The J call is uncertain, as TRBJ2-7 better fits the DNA end. The TCR sequence derives from a woman at least 80 years old in good health. The source material was blood. CDR3 protein: CSVEVWPEDREYEQYF. CDR3 coding DNA: TGCAGCGTTGAGGTATGGCCGGAAGACAGGGAATACGAGCAGTACTTC.